The entry below gives a single T cell receptor beta chain sequence along with its context. Its antigen is currently unknown. Sequencing used immunoSEQ multiplex PCR; TCRdb keeps in-frame clones, though not all of them. In the table there are 65,000 or so clones, roughly 87% of which are singletons. This record belongs to a study of OX40 agonist ivuxolimab in advanced cancers. Study as a whole: Dose-escalation patients had hepatocellular carcinoma, melanoma, renal cell or head and neck cancer. Study-level results: Among patients with partial responses at 0.1-3.0 mg/kg, clonal expansion was among the lowest. Compared with CD4+, CD8+ T cells on average had more expanded clones.

This CDR3 contains 14 residues. Looked up from germline, CDR1 is SGHNT and CDR2 is YYREEE (reference sequence). Trimming removed 3 bases from V and 2 bases from J, with 12 bases in between. This material consisted of CD4+ or CD8+ T cells sorted from blood, taken in a trial of the OX40 agonist ivuxolimab. V is TRBV5-4 and J is TRBJ2-7, with a weak D call TRBD1 (6 bases). This TCR derives from an adult with an advanced solid tumor such as melanoma, head and neck, liver or kidney cancer. CDR3 protein: CASSSLTGTYEQYF. The CDR3 coding sequence is TGTGCCAGCAGCTCTCTGACAGGAACCTACGAGCAGTACTTC.